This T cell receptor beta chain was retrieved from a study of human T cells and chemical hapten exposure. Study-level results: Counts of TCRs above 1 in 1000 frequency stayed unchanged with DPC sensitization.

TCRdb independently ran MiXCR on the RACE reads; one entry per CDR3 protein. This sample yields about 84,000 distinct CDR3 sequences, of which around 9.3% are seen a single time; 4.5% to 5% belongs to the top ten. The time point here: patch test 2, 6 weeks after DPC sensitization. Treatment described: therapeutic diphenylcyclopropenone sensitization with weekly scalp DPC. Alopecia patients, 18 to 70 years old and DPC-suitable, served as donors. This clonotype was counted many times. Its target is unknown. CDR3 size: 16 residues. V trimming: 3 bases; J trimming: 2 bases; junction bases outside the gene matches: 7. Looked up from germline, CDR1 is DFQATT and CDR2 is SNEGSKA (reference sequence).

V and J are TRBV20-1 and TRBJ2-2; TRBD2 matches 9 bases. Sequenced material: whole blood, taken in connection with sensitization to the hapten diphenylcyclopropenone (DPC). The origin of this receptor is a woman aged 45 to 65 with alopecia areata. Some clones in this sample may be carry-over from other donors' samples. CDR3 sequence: CSARPSSGINTGELFF. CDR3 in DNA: TGCAGTGCTAGGCCCTCTAGCGGGATAAACACCGGGGAGCTGTTTTTT.